This T cell receptor beta chain was documented in a study of OX40 agonist ivuxolimab in advanced cancers. Study in general: Patients in dose escalation had liver, melanoma, kidney or head and neck cancers.

The CDR3 is 17 amino acids. The V gene's germline CDR1 is GTSNPN and CDR2 SVGIG (reference sequence). V lost 0 bases to trimming and J lost 0 bases, with 15 bases between them. Patients who had autoimmune disease history or got systemic immunosuppression were left out. Regarding the study as a whole: Certain nonresponders likewise exhibited a low normalized T-cell clonal expansion.

The method was immunoSEQ multiplex PCR; TCRdb's version includes in-frame clones alone and lacks a portion of them. Among tens of thousands of clones, 82% were seen once, and the ten largest hold roughly 1.5%. In regard to this clone: Its antigen is still unknown.

The rearrangement uses TRBV30 and TRBJ1-3; no reliable D call. The specimen was CD4+ or CD8+ T cells sorted from blood, collected in a trial of the OX40 agonist ivuxolimab. The clonotype comes from an adult with an advanced solid tumor such as melanoma, head and neck, liver or kidney cancer. The CDR3 bases are TGTGCCTGGAGTGTACGGTGGAAAAGTTACTCTGGAAACACCATATATTTT. Protein sequence: CAWSVRWKSYSGNTIYF.